This T cell receptor (beta chain) came from a study of T-cell reconstitution after alpha-beta-depleted transplantation in children. General study findings and limits: The main origin of T-cell counts and diversity one year after transplant was newly produced T cells. There were some patients whose high TCRbeta diversity at day 60 came from surviving recipient T cells and thymic progenitors. Several hundred rapidly expanded clones from non-depleted graft cells reportedly supplied alpha-beta T cells about two months post-transplant.

This CDR3 is built from 14 residues. Per germline, CDR1 MDHEN and CDR2 SYDVKM. Trimming shortened V by 6 bases and J by 4 bases, and 15 bases separated the two germline ends. This clonotype was detected many times. The antigen is undetermined. The TCRbeta library was prepared with unique molecular identifiers. TCRdb redid the calling of the PCR reads with MiXCR, one entry per CDR3 protein. The sample holds hundreds of thousands of distinct CDR3 sequences, under 15% seen once. Sequencing was performed on PBMCs, mostly from graft donor cells, taken 360 days after TCRalphabeta/CD19-depleted stem cell transplant. The chain couples TRBV28 to TRBJ1-2; D gene ambiguous. The sequence came from a male patient under 18 who had a stem cell transplant for acute myeloid leukemia, so the T cells may come from the graft donor. CDR3 amino acids: CASRTEGTLYGYTF. For the CDR3, the DNA is TGTGCCAGCAGGACGGAAGGTACCCTCTATGGCTACACCTTC.